This TCR beta chain was identified during a study of T cells in Graves' hyperthyroidism and ophthalmopathy. This clonotype was observed at least ten times. TCR beta CDR3 sequences were amplified from RNA transcripts. With the HTBI primer set, the TCR CDR3 went through a first round of RT-PCR. TCRdb fed the multiplex PCR reads into MiXCR, producing one record per CDR3 protein. In the table there are some 400,000 distinct CDR3 sequences, 13% of which are singletons. V was shortened by 7 bases and J by 6 bases, with 19 bases between the two germline ends. Germline CDR1 and CDR2: MNHNS and SASEGT. The CDR3 spans 15 residues.

Sequenced input: blood. V gene TRBV6-1 combines with J gene TRBJ1-5; TRBD1 might be the D (5 bases). The clonotype originates from a man aged 25-45 years with Graves' hyperthyroidism that later progressed to Graves' ophthalmopathy. In nucleotides, the CDR3 is TGTGCCAGCACCTTCCTGGAGGGTGGGGGTCAGCCCCAGCATTTT. Amino acids: CASTFLEGGGQPQHF.